These 29 T cell receptor beta chains share one sample of origin, sequenced in a study of immune evolution from preneoplasia to lung adenocarcinoma. Assay: immunoSEQ multiplex PCR; the TCRdb copy retains only in-frame clones and omits some. This table has approximately 7,600 clones, 72% appearing once. Sequencing used FFPE lung adenocarcinoma in situ tissue. These receptors originate from an older donor with lung adenocarcinoma. Some clones in this sample may be carry-over from other donors' samples.

The chain couples TRBV19 to TRBJ2-4; D may be TRBD1 (6 bases). Germline-derived CDR1 and CDR2 are LNHDA and SQIVND (reference sequence). The CDR3 contains 17 residues. The V gene lost 5 bases and the J gene lost 3 bases, with 20 bases spanning the gap. The CDR3, as DNA: TGTGCCAGTAGTCTCCTCTCCGGTGAGGGGGTCAAAAACATTCAGTACTTC. Translation gives CASSLLSGEGVKNIQYF.

The genes are TRBV29-1 and TRBJ2-3, with a tentative D call TRBD1 (6 bases). This CDR3 region has 13 residues. The V end was cut by 3 bases, the J end by 3 bases, with 10 bases between. Germline V gives CDR1 SQVTM, CDR2 ANQGSEA. The CDR3 DNA reads as TGCAGCGTTGAGAGCCAGGGGACAGATACGCAGTATTTT. Encoded protein: CSVESQGTDTQYF.

The sample holds one count of this clone. The chain is built from TRBV30 and TRBJ1-3; D not resolved. CDR1 GTSNPN and CDR2 SVGIG come from the germline V gene (reference sequence). V lost 5 bases and J 0 bases, leaving 17 bases between the germline ends. CDR3 size: 16 residues. CDR3 amino acids: CAWGLRTAASGNTIYF. CDR3 nucleotide sequence: TGTGCCTGGGGATTGAGAACGGCAGCCTCTGGAAACACCATATATTTT.

This clone has only one observation. This chain links TRBV30 with TRBJ2-2; either TRBD1 or TRBD2 may fit D (5 bases each). The V end lost 4 bases, the J end lost 1 base, and 16 bases lay between the germline ends. CDR1 and CDR2 (germline): GTSNPN, SVGIG (reference sequence). The CDR3 length is 16 residues. CDR3 residues: CAWTGSLTLNTGELFF. The DNA for the CDR3 is TGTGCCTGGACAGGGAGTTTGACTCTGAACACCGGGGAGCTGTTTTTT.

The rearrangement uses TRBV10-3 and TRBJ2-5; TRBD2 matches at 8 bases. Matching the DNA end better, TRBJ2-7 makes the J call doubtful. The CDR3 loop spans 12 amino acids. CDR1 ENHRY and CDR2 SYGVKD come from the germline V gene. CDR3 nucleotides: TGTGCCATCTCGGCGGGGGGCTACGAGCAGTACTTC. Its translation is CAISAGGYEQYF.

This rearrangement joins TRBV6-1 to TRBJ2-3; TRBD2 matches 8 bases. This CDR3 contains 17 residues. V lost 1 base and J lost 2; bases outside the gene matches: 8. From germline, CDR1 is MNHNS and CDR2 SASEGT. CDR3 in amino acids: CASSEGSAGGPTDTQYF. The CDR3 coding sequence is TGTGCCAGCAGTGAAGGGTCGGCGGGAGGCCCCACAGATACGCAGTATTTT.

The CDR3 sequence: CASSPPGGTREKLFF. CDR3 DNA: TGTGCCAGCTCACCACCGGGGGGGACCAGGGAAAAACTGTTTTTT. The chain recombines TRBV18 with TRBJ1-4; D possibly corresponds to TRBD1 (5 bases). Trimming took 0 bases from V and 8 from J, leaving 13 bases between them. Germline V gene lookup returns CDR1 KGHSH and CDR2 LQKENI. The CDR3 totals 15 residues.

The J gene is TRBJ2-1, the V gene TRBV7-9, with 9 bases lining up with TRBD1. Germline values: CDR1 SEHNR, CDR2 FQNEAQ (reference sequence). After removal of 4 bases from V and 8 bases from J, the junction contained 9 bases not matched to a gene. The CDR3 is made up of 15 amino acids. This chain's CDR3 is CASSSEDRGRHEQFF. CDR3 nucleotide sequence: TGTGCCAGCAGCTCAGAGGACAGGGGTCGGCATGAGCAGTTCTTC.

V is TRBV18 and J is TRBJ2-3, with D perhaps matching TRBD1 (5 bases). Per germline, CDR1 KGHSH and CDR2 LQKENI. The CDR3 is 14 residues long. V lost 2 bases and J lost 6, with 12 bases in between. The CDR3 coding sequence is TGTGCCAGCTCACCATCGACAGTGCGGGATACGCAGTATTTT. Its translation: CASSPSTVRDTQYF. Variable domain in full (rest from reference TRBV18 and TRBJ2-3): NAGVMQNPRHLVRRRGQEARLRCSPMKGHSHVYWYRQLPEEGLKFMVYLQKENIIDESGMPKERFSAEFPKEGPSILRIQQVVRGDSAAYFCASSPSTVRDTQYFGPGTRLTVL.

The chain carries TRBV6-6 and TRBJ2-5; 7 bases match TRBD1. V lost 4 bases to trimming and J lost 2 bases; unmatched junction nucleotides: 7. Germline V gives CDR1 MNHNY, CDR2 SVGAGI (reference sequence). There are 15 residues in the CDR3. The CDR3 protein is CASSSSGGRQETQYF. The CDR3, as DNA: TGTGCCAGCAGTTCCTCAGGGGGTCGACAAGAGACCCAGTACTTC.

This sequence joins TRBV11-2 and TRBJ2-7, with unresolved D. The CDR3 is 16 residues long. Trimming stripped 5 bases from V and 2 bases from J, with 19 bases between. Germline-derived CDR1 and CDR2 are SGHAT and FQNNGV. CDR3 bases: TGTGCCAGCAGCCCATCAGCCCGTCGCTTAACCTACGAGCAGTACTTC. Translating gives CASSPSARRLTYEQYF. Complete variable domain (other parts from reference TRBV11-2 and TRBJ2-7): EAGVAQSPRYKIIEKRQSVAFWCNPISGHATLYWYQQILGQGPKLLIQFQNNGVVDDSQLPKDRFSAERLKGVDSTLKIQPAKLEDSAVYLCASSPSARRLTYEQYFGPGTRLTVT.

The chain links TRBV6-6 to TRBJ2-5; TRBD2 matches at 8 bases. The germline gives CDR1 MNHNY, CDR2 SVGAGI (reference sequence). This CDR3 has 15 residues. Trimming at V came to 5 bases and at J to 5 bases, leaving 10 bases not matched to a gene. The CDR3 DNA reads as TGTGCCAGCAGTATACGGGGGGGCCTGAGGGAGACCCAGTACTTC. It translates to CASSIRGGLRETQYF.

Within the sample, this clone is medium-sized. The rearrangement joins TRBV9 to TRBJ2-1, with TRBD2 matching 7 bases. The germline gives CDR1 SGDLS, CDR2 YYNGEE. The junction had 10 bases not matched to a gene; V was cut back by 6 bases and J by 4 bases. The CDR3 is 15 amino acids. CDR3 sequence (DNA): TGTGCCAGCACACGTGGGGACTATACATACAATGAGCAGTTCTTC. Translation gives CASTRGDYTYNEQFF.

Notes on this clone: Other nucleotide sequences from this sample produce the same CDR3. The CDR3 DNA reads TGTGCCATCAGTGAGGGACTAGCGGACCTCTCCTACGAGCAGTACTTC. Residues: CAISEGLADLSYEQYF. The chain is built from TRBV10-3 and TRBJ2-7; the match to TRBD2 covers 10 bases. The CDR3 has 16 amino acids. Germline V lookup: CDR1 ENHRY, CDR2 SYGVKD. V lost 2 bases to trimming and J lost 0 bases; unmatched junction nucleotides: 4.

Only a few counts were recorded for this clone. J is TRBJ2-5 and V is TRBV18; D remains unclear. CDR3 size: 12 residues. V lost 4 bases, J lost 0 bases, and 3 bases lay in between. Germline V gene sequence: CDR1 KGHSH, CDR2 LQKENI. Here the CDR3 DNA reads TGTGCCAGCTCACAGTACCAAGAGACCCAGTACTTC. Its protein product is CASSQYQETQYF.

This clone was detected only a few times. The chain couples TRBV11-2 to TRBJ2-3; D is undetermined. There are 16 residues in the CDR3. V lost 1 base, J lost 4 bases, and 15 bases lay in between. Germline-derived CDR1 and CDR2 are SGHAT and FQNNGV. As DNA, the CDR3 is TGTGCCAGCAGCTTAGGAGGCCTAATCTCCGCAGATACGCAGTATTTT. Its translation is CASSLGGLISADTQYF.

The J gene is TRBJ1-2, the V gene TRBV6-6; 8 positions agree with TRBD1. The CDR3 sequence is 13 residues long. V gave up 6 bases and J gave up 6 bases; unmatched junction bases: 6. Germline CDR1 MNHNY, CDR2 SVGAGI (reference sequence). The CDR3 DNA reads as TGTGCCAGCAGGACAGGGGCAGTCGATGGCTACACCTTC. This gives the protein CASRTGAVDGYTF.

This rearrangement joins TRBV28 to TRBJ1-1; D perhaps matches TRBD1 (6 bases). The CDR3 is 17 amino acids. CDR1 is MDHEN, CDR2 SYDVKM, per germline. With 5 bases removed from V and 1 base from J, the gap between germline ends came to 20 bases. Here the CDR3 DNA reads TGTGCCAGCAGTCCCCACCCCCCAGGGGCCCAGAACACTGAAGCTTTCTTT. Amino acid sequence: CASSPHPPGAQNTEAFF.

The chain uses TRBV27 and TRBJ2-2; 7 bases are a match to TRBD1. This CDR3 region has 14 residues. With 7 bases clipped from V and 2 bases from J, the junction kept 4 bases outside the gene matches. The germline V gene encodes CDR1 MNHEY and CDR2 SMNVEV (reference sequence). In DNA, the CDR3 is TGTGCCAGCAAGGCAGGGGGTAACACCGGGGAGCTGTTTTTT. Translating gives CASKAGGNTGELFF.

The V gene is TRBV11-2, the J gene TRBJ1-1; 7 positions agree with TRBD1. V lost 1 base, J lost 6 bases, and 11 bases stayed unmatched. This CDR3 comprises 16 residues. Germline CDR1 is SGHAT and CDR2 is FQNNGV. The CDR3 DNA reads as TGTGCCAGCAGCTTAGGTTTTCAGGGGGGTGAACCTGAAGCTTTCTTT. Protein product: CASSLGFQGGEPEAFF. Full variable domain (missing parts from reference TRBV11-2 and TRBJ1-1): EAGVAQSPRYKIIEKRQSVAFWCNPISGHATLYWYQQILGQGPKLLIQFQNNGVVDDSQLPKDRFSAERLKGVDSTLKIQPAKLEDSAVYLCASSLGFQGGEPEAFFGQGTRLTVV.

This clone has just a few counts. This chain connects TRBV6-6 to TRBJ2-7; 7 bases fit TRBD2. CDR1 and CDR2 from the germline V gene are MNHNY and SVGAGI (reference sequence). The CDR3 is 15 amino acids. V was pared by 5 bases and J by 4 bases, with 11 bases of the junction left unmatched. The CDR3 DNA reads TGTGCCAGCAGTAGGGGAACGACTAGCAGTTACGAGCAGTACTTC. Protein: CASSRGTTSSYEQYF.

The CDR3 spells CASSESSPGGSTEAFF. CDR3 nucleotides: TGCGCCAGCAGTGAGTCTTCCCCAGGCGGTAGCACTGAAGCTTTCTTT. The rearrangement joins TRBV10-2 to TRBJ1-1; D unclear. V lost 0 bases and J 4 bases, leaving 15 bases between the germline ends. This CDR3 comprises 16 residues. Germline CDR1 WSHSY, CDR2 SAAADI.

This clone is medium-sized. The chain has TRBV27 and TRBJ2-1, with D possibly matching TRBD2 (6 bases). The V gene's germline CDR1 is MNHEY and CDR2 SMNVEV (reference sequence). This CDR3 is built from 17 residues. V was clipped by 5 bases and J by 3 bases, with 20 bases between them. The CDR3 loop is CASSANWRDWGYNEQFF. The CDR3 bases are TGTGCCAGCAGTGCAAATTGGAGGGACTGGGGCTACAATGAGCAGTTCTTC.

J is TRBJ1-4 and V is TRBV25-1; weak D call: TRBD1 (5 bases). Germline values: CDR1 MGHDK, CDR2 SYGVNS. V was cut by 6 bases and J by 8 bases, with 22 bases left in between. The CDR3 runs to 16 residues. CDR3 in amino acids: CASSPRGVGVGEKLFF. In DNA form, the CDR3 reads TGTGCCAGCAGCCCTAGAGGTGTGGGGGTTGGGGAAAAACTGTTTTTT.

The V call is TRBV19, the J call TRBJ2-3; D not certain. V lost 5 bases and J lost 1, with 13 bases in between. The germline V gene has CDR1 LNHDA and CDR2 SQIVND (reference sequence). The CDR3 length is 15 residues. For the CDR3, the DNA is TGTGCCAGTAGTCTGGACGGCGCGGGCACAGATACGCAGTATTTT. Translated, it gives CASSLDGAGTDTQYF.

The chain uses TRBV18 and TRBJ2-5; the D gene is possibly TRBD1 (6 bases). Germline CDR1 is KGHSH and CDR2 is LQKENI. Trimming took 3 bases from V and 4 from J, leaving 12 bases between them. The CDR3 spans 14 residues. The CDR3 loop is CASSPPGVRETQYF. CDR3 nucleotides: TGTGCCAGCTCACCTCCAGGGGTTCGAGAGACCCAGTACTTC. The variable domain in full, with the rest retrieved from reference TRBV18 and TRBJ2-5, is NAGVMQNPRHLVRRRGQEARLRCSPMKGHSHVYWYRQLPEEGLKFMVYLQKENIIDESGMPKERFSAEFPKEGPSILRIQQVVRGDSAAYFCASSPPGVRETQYFGPGTRLLVL.

The rearrangement joins TRBV15 to TRBJ2-1; tentatively, D is TRBD2 (6 bases). V was trimmed by 0 bases and J by 5 bases, leaving 14 bases between them. The length of the CDR3 is 16 residues. Germline V lookup: CDR1 LNHNV, CDR2 YYDKDF (reference sequence). Here the CDR3 DNA reads TGTGCCACCAGCAGAGATTTCGGCGGGATCAACAATGAGCAGTTCTTC. This encodes CATSRDFGGINNEQFF.

A few counts support this clone. The V call is TRBV6-5, the J call TRBJ1-1; D not certain. Germline assignment: CDR1 MNHEY and CDR2 SVGAGI. The CDR3 totals 13 residues. Trimming removed 3 bases at V and 1 base at J, with 6 bases between. The CDR3 here is CASSYPGNTEAFF. For the CDR3, the DNA is TGTGCCAGCAGTTATCCCGGGAACACTGAAGCTTTCTTT.

This clone occurred a few times. This chain connects TRBV6-6 to TRBJ2-4, with D perhaps TRBD1 (5 bases). Germline V lookup: CDR1 MNHNY, CDR2 SVGAGI (reference sequence). V was trimmed by 5 bases and J by 0 bases, leaving 11 bases between them. CDR3 size: 15 residues. The CDR3: CASSQATVAKNIQYF. In nucleotides, the CDR3 is TGTGCCAGCAGTCAGGCGACAGTAGCCAAAAACATTCAGTACTTC.